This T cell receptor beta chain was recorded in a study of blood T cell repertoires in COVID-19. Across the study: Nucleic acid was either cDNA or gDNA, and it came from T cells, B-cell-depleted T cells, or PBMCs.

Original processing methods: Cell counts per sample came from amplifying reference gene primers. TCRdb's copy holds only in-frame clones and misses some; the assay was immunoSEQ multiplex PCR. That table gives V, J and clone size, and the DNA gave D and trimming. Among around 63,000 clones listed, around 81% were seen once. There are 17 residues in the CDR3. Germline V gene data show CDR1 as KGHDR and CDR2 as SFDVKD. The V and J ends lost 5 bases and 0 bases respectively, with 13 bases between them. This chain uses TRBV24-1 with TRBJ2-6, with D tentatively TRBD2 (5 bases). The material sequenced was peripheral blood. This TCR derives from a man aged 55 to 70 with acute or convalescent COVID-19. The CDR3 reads CATSAPEGSSGANVLTF. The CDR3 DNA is TGTGCCACCAGTGCCCCTGAGGGCAGCTCTGGGGCCAACGTCCTGACTTTC.